This T cell receptor (beta chain) was sequenced during a study of cytomegalovirus exposure and HLA in healthy donors (dated by TCRdb to about 2017). About the study as a whole: According to an earlier analysis of 550 to 700 of the donors, roughly 180 million T cells yielded over 100 million unique TCR beta sequences and approximately 300 Gb of sequence data. An early release covering roughly 640 HLA-typed donors comprised approximately 300 gigabases of sequencing data and 85 million to 100 million unique TCR sequences. Of the 300 to 450 genotyped donors, 75% to 85% were placed in the genetic ancestry cluster associated with self-reported Caucasian donors. The study was designed to test whether signatures of past pathogen exposure could be identified by cataloging public T cell receptors. The study profiled the T cell repertoires of fewer than 850 subjects by immunosequencing and related them to cytomegalovirus serostatus. A separate validation cohort of over a hundred different subjects was used in addition to the approximately 610-subject first cohort. To predict cytomegalovirus infection status, the study combined high-throughput TCR immunosequencing, statistical association of individual TCRs with disease status, and machine learning. A later analysis re-examined previously published TCR beta repertoires from just over 650 donors and added high-resolution HLA genotyping to investigate patterns of TCR occurrence. Rather than drawing on any new phenotypic data, the later analysis identified candidate immune exposures from TCR beta sequences and the way those sequences occurred across donors. An earlier analysis of several hundred of the donors applied high-throughput TCR beta sequencing to assess whether each TCR beta V gene segment acted as functional or pseudogenic. Donor age, sex, ethnicity and CMV serostatus were collected together with the repertoire data. Genome-wide SNP genotypes for about 65% of the 666 donors were used in a later genetic analysis, which treated that subset as a discovery cohort. All discovery cohort repertoires had been generated on a single sequencing platform. HLA typing covered class I and class II loci at four-digit resolution. Typing coverage differed by locus: A, B, C, DRB1 and DQB1 were typed in roughly 620-640 donors, DQA1 in 522, DPA1 in nearly 610, and DPB1 in 472. Roughly 5 DR-DQ haplotypes were handled as single units for association and clustering because linkage in the cohort was strong. Among 300 to 500 genotyped donors of the cohort, an average of around 220,000 unique TCR beta nucleotide sequences was sequenced per donor, of which about 18% were non-productive.

The method was the immunoSEQ multiplex PCR assay. For the multiplex PCR, a mixture combining 60 forward primers for TCR Vbeta segments and 13 reverse primers for TCR Jbeta segments was used. The CDR3 region of rearranged TCR beta genes was amplified from genomic DNA by a multiplex PCR assay. The Illumina HiSeq System was used to sequence the amplified TCR beta libraries as 87-base-pair reads. The study's own analysis went as follows. A later analysis tallied roughly 78 million unique TCR beta chains across the 650 to 750 repertoires, and around 9.9 million of those chains were shared by two or more donors. Raw reads were error-corrected and collapsed into unique sequences by a nearest-neighbor algorithm in which closely related sequences were merged to remove PCR and sequencing errors. V, D and J gene segments were assigned by aligning CDR3 sequences to IMGT reference sequences. For a sequence to be retained, at least a six-nucleotide match to both a V gene segment and a J gene segment was required. A rearrangement counted as productive if the CDR3 had no stop codons and remained in frame with V and J, and every other rearrangement counted as non-productive. CDR3 was defined by IMGT convention, running from the second conserved V-encoded cysteine to the conserved J-encoded phenylalanine. The earlier analysis of 450 to 750 of the donors excluded any sequence lacking an unambiguous match to a single V gene segment. An earlier analysis of several hundred of the donors classified V segments as functional when productive rearrangements were above 56.7% and as segregating when the standard deviation between donors was above 5%. A statistical classification framework was built to diagnose cytomegalovirus status from the catalog of TCR beta chain sequences. In a later analysis, TCR nucleotide sequences were compared against IMGT/GENE-DB human TR gene sequences so that V and J genes could be assigned. A later analysis assigned CDR3 sequences and most-parsimonious VDJ recombination scenarios with the TCRdist pipeline. In a later analysis, every TCR beta chain was defined by the combination of its CDR3 amino acid sequence and its V-gene family, and reads without a unique V-gene family were dropped. A later analysis removed over 500 highly shared, low-generation-probability nucleotide sequences to deal with suspected cross-contamination and a sequencing artifact. A later analysis calculated a clonal expansion index for each public chain from normalized within-repertoire ranks of inferred template counts. Generation probabilities in a later analysis came from a VDJ recombination model fitted to out-of-frame rearrangements, and those results were checked against IGoR. A later analysis scored TCR-TCR, TCR-HLA and TCR-CMV co-occurrence with hypergeometric tests, applying a repertoire-size bias correction to TCR pairs. A later analysis estimated false discovery rates by permuting HLA or CMV assignments 20 times. In a later analysis, co-occurring TCRs were grouped using DBSCAN, and TCRdist sequence similarity was added for clustering within HLA-allele-positive subsets. For co-occurrence clustering, repertoires with fewer than 30,000 or more than 120,000 public chains were excluded, along with five or six repertoires with anomalous nucleotide sharing. Not all clones reach the TCRdb copy of this immuneACCESS table, which keeps in-frame sequences only. Checked studies attribute under half of the gap to unresolved V genes and leave the rest unexplained. The DNA was the basis for D and trimming; V, J and clone size are from that table. The sample contains roughly 150,000 clones, approximately 71% of them found a single time. Around 9.3% of the sample rests with the top ten.

The cohort comprised 710 or so healthy bone marrow donors. All cohort members were sampled while nominally healthy, although unrecorded immune exposures were likely present. The donor was CMV seropositive and belonged to the group of 250 to 300 seropositive cohort members. A peripheral blood sample was collected from each donor, and TCR beta sequencing was performed on peripheral blood mononuclear cells. The Qiagen DNeasy Blood Extraction Kit was used to extract genomic DNA from the blood cell samples. CDR1 and CDR2, looked up from the germline V gene, are MNHNS and SASEGT. Inclusive of the bounding cysteine and phenylalanine, the CDR3 is 16 residues long. Just CDR3 DNA is preserved here, 48 bases in frame from base 1. After removal of 1 base from V and 2 bases from J, the junction retains 6 bases not matched to a gene. Comments on this clone: The specificity of this receptor is unknown. No base qualities exist here, and no much larger clone lies one base off it.

Results and caveats for the whole study, not just this receptor: In vitro tests confirmed that a few of the cytomegalovirus-associated TCR beta chains recognize cytomegalovirus antigens. For the cohort, immune exposure information was limited to CMV serostatus. A cluster of highly shared sequence variants was judged likely to be a technical artifact of the sequencing pipeline. The classifier was reported to diagnose cytomegalovirus status with high specificity and sensitivity in both the original cohort and the validation cohort. According to a later analysis, most CMV-associated TCR beta chains appeared to be HLA-restricted, and the HLA associations seemed to be driven largely by CMV exposure. Roughly uniform sequencing depth across donors was assumed in presence/absence analyses, although this assumption may not hold. Compared with equally common non-associated chains, HLA-associated TCR beta chains in a later analysis were more clonally expanded and had lower generation probabilities. When HLA alleles, especially DR and DQ, strongly co-occurred, attributing TCR associations to individual alleles was difficult. Specific HLA alleles were associated with around 18,000 TCR beta sequences at a false discovery rate of 0.05 in a later analysis. Because the 87-base-pair reads could not distinguish some IMGT-functional V segments, including TRBV6-2 and TRBV6-3, those segments were excluded. A later genetic analysis associated a missense DCLRE1C variant with V-gene and J-gene trimming of TCR beta chains, and an independent cohort replicated the association. Linkage disequilibrium might explain the correlated functional status among segregating V segments, but an unknown experimental factor could not be ruled out. According to a later analysis, parvovirus B19, influenza, CMV and Epstein-Barr virus appeared linked to several top co-occurrence clusters. Because HLA typing was unavailable for some donors at each locus, only the typed subset was used in association tests. Only TCR beta chains were sequenced in this cohort, and the absence of alpha or paired-chain data limited detectable features. Most TCR sequences were seen in very few donors, while some public TCRs were found in many individuals. According to a later analysis, TCR association rates differed among HLA loci, with DRB1 alleles showing the most associated TCRs and HLA-C alleles showing the fewest. It was suggested by the authors that the approach could potentially be generalized to other disease states and immunological phenotypes. The study listed 150 to 200 TCR beta chains as associated with cytomegalovirus. A later genetic analysis reported fewer N-insertions in productive TCRs among donors in an Asian-associated ancestry cluster than the approximately 670-donor mean. Because counts were too low, about 17 rarely observed V segments, including chromosome 9 orphons, were excluded from the earlier analysis of around 590 of the donors. Broadly in line with IMGT annotations, most TCR beta V segments showed up in productive rearrangements about 87% or about 30% of the time in an earlier analysis of approximately 640 of the donors. A further reported finding was that TCR beta sequences accurately predicted the HLA-A and HLA-B alleles for most subjects in the first cohort.

Sequenced sample: PBMCs. The chain links TRBV6-1 with TRBJ2-5, and 8 junction bases match TRBD1. The source is a man aged 30 to 39 in good health and CMV-seropositive. The DNA sequence follows: TGTGCCAGCAGTGAAGAAACGGGGACAGGACAAGAGACCCAGTACTTC. Translated, it gives CASSEETGTGQETQYF.